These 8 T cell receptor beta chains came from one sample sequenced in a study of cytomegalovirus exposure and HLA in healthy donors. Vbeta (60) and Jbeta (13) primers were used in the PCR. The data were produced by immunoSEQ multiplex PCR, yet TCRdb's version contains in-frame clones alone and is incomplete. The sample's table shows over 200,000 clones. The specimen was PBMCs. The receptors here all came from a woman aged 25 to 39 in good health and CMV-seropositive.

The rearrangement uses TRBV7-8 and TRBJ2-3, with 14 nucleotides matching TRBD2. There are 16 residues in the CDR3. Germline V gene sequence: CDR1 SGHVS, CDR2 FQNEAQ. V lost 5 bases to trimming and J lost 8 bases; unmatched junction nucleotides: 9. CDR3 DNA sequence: TGTGCCAGCAGCCCTCTGGGACTAGCGGGAGTCATTACGCAGTATTTT. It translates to CASSPLGLAGVITQYF.

The CDR3 coding sequence is TGTGCCAGCAGCCAAGAGGGCAGGCGGACTATCTACGAGCAGTACTTC. Its protein is CASSQEGRRTIYEQYF. This chain uses TRBV4-2 with TRBJ2-7, with a possible D match to TRBD2 (6 bases). The germline V and J ends were trimmed by 0 bases and 3 bases, with 15 bases remaining between them. Germline V gives CDR1 LGHNA, CDR2 YNFKEQ. The CDR3 loop spans 16 amino acids.

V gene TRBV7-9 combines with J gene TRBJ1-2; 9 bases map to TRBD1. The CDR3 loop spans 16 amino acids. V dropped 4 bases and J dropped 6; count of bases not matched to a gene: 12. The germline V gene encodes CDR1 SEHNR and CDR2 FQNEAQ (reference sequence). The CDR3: CASSSTGTGPRNGYTF. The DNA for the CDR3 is TGTGCCAGCAGCTCCACCGGGACAGGGCCTCGTAATGGCTACACCTTC.

The CDR3 loop is CASSPQGGRAYEQYF. DNA for the CDR3: TGTGCCAGCAGCCCCCAAGGAGGGAGGGCCTACGAGCAGTACTTC. The rearrangement joins TRBV9 to TRBJ2-7, with 7 bases lining up with TRBD2. Germline trimming cut 4 bases from V and 2 bases from J; bases unmatched to any gene: 9. CDR1 SGDLS and CDR2 YYNGEE come from the germline V gene. The CDR3 spans 15 residues.

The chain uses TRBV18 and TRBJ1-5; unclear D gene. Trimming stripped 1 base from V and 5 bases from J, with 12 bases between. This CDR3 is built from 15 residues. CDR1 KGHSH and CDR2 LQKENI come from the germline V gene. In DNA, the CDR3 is TGTGCCAGCTCACCACGTGGGCCCGGGGATCAGCCCCAGCATTTT. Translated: CASSPRGPGDQPQHF.

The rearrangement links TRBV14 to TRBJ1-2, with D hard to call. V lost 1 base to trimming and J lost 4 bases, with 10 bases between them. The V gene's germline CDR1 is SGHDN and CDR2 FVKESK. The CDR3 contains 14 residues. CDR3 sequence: CASSQAPWAYGYTF. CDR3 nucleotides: TGTGCCAGCAGCCAAGCACCCTGGGCCTATGGCTACACCTTC.

CDR3 nucleotide sequence: TGCGCCAGCAGCCTAGTGGGGGGTAGCAATCAGCCCCAGCATTTT. Protein product: CASSLVGGSNQPQHF. The chain is built from TRBV5-1 and TRBJ1-5; D perhaps matches TRBD1 (5 bases). From germline, CDR1 is SGHRS and CDR2 YFSETQ. Trimming took 4 bases from V and 0 from J, leaving 11 bases between them. The CDR3 covers 15 residues.

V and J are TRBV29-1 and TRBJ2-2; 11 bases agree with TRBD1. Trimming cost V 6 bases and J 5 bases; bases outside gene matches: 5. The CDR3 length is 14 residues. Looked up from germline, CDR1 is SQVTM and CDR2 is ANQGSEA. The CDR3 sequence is CSVTGTGGTGELFF. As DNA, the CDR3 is TGCAGCGTAACCGGGACAGGGGGGACCGGGGAGCTGTTTTTT.